Listed below are T cell receptor beta chains from one sample, sequenced in a study of cytomegalovirus exposure and HLA in healthy donors. Profiled with immunoSEQ multiplex PCR; TCRdb holds only in-frame clones, not every one. The sample features around 140,000 clones, with 0.8% to 1% in its top ten. Specimen: PBMCs. All receptors derive from a male donor in good health and CMV-seronegative. Both conserved end residues are part of each CDR3. The order of the fields is D gene, V gene, J gene, CDR3 DNA, CDR3 protein. The D gene is left open where the match is weak.

d_gene: TRBD1; v_gene: TRBV5-1; j_gene: TRBJ1-2; CDR3nt: TGCGCCAGCAGCTTGGGGCAGGGGGCAGGTGGCTACACCTTC; CDR3aa: CASSLGQGAGGYTF
d_gene: TRBD2; v_gene: TRBV4-1; j_gene: TRBJ2-7; CDR3nt: TGCGCCAGCAGCCAAGGGGGTTCGGGACTAGCGGGGAGAGTAGAGGAGCAGTACTTC; CDR3aa: CASSQGGSGLAGRVEEQYF
d_gene: NA; v_gene: TRBV7-7; j_gene: TRBJ2-3; CDR3nt: TGTGCCAGCAGCTTAGGCCTTTACTCAGATACGCAGTATTTT; CDR3aa: CASSLGLYSDTQYF
d_gene: NA; v_gene: TRBV5-6; j_gene: TRBJ2-7; CDR3nt: TGTGCCAGCAGCTTACAGCTCGAGCAGTACTTC; CDR3aa: CASSLQLEQYF
d_gene: TRBD2; v_gene: TRBV4-3; j_gene: TRBJ2-5; CDR3nt: TGCGCCAGCAGCCGCATACTAGCGGTCCAAGAGACCCAGTACTTC; CDR3aa: CASSRILAVQETQYF
d_gene: NA; v_gene: TRBV5-6; j_gene: TRBJ1-3; CDR3nt: TGTGCCAGCAGCTTTAGGGGGTTCTCTGGAAACACCATATATTTT; CDR3aa: CASSFRGFSGNTIYF
d_gene: NA; v_gene: TRBV19; j_gene: TRBJ2-7; CDR3nt: TGTGCCAGTAGTGCAGGGGTCGGCTACGAGCAGTACTTC; CDR3aa: CASSAGVGYEQYF
d_gene: NA; v_gene: TRBV5-8; j_gene: TRBJ1-5; CDR3nt: TGTGCCAGCAGCTTAGGGGCCGCCAGGTCCAGCAATCAGCCCCAGCATTTT; CDR3aa: CASSLGAARSSNQPQHF
d_gene: TRBD1; v_gene: TRBV7-6; j_gene: TRBJ2-3; CDR3nt: TGTGCCAGCAGCGCAGCAGACAGGGGCACAGATACGCAGTATTTT; CDR3aa: CASSAADRGTDTQYF
d_gene: NA; v_gene: TRBV19; j_gene: TRBJ1-1; CDR3nt: TGTGCCAGTAGTATAGAAGACGGCGGACAGAACACTGAAGCTTTCTTT; CDR3aa: CASSIEDGGQNTEAFF
d_gene: NA; v_gene: TRBV29-1; j_gene: TRBJ2-2; CDR3nt: TGCAGCGTTGAAGCTCACACCGGGGAGCTGTTTTTT; CDR3aa: CSVEAHTGELFF
d_gene: NA; v_gene: TRBV29-1; j_gene: TRBJ1-2; CDR3nt: TGCAGCGTTTCGCCTCAGGGAAGTGGAAATGGCTACACCTTC; CDR3aa: CSVSPQGSGNGYTF
d_gene: NA; v_gene: TRBV11-2; j_gene: TRBJ2-7; CDR3nt: TGTGCCAGCAGCTTCGGACAGAGGAGCTCCTACGAGCAGTACTTC; CDR3aa: CASSFGQRSSYEQYF
d_gene: TRBD1; v_gene: TRBV5-1; j_gene: TRBJ2-7; CDR3nt: TGCGCCAGCAGCTTGGAGCCGACAGGGGGTTTCTACGAGCAGTACTTC; CDR3aa: CASSLEPTGGFYEQYF
d_gene: NA; v_gene: TRBV4-3; j_gene: TRBJ2-1; CDR3nt: TGCGCCAGCAGCCAAGAAGCAACGGGGGGCCTCAATGAGCAGTTCTTC; CDR3aa: CASSQEATGGLNEQFF
d_gene: NA; v_gene: TRBV11-2; j_gene: TRBJ2-1; CDR3nt: TGTGCCAGCAGCTTAGATATCAATGAGCAGTTCTTC; CDR3aa: CASSLDINEQFF
d_gene: NA; v_gene: TRBV6-5; j_gene: TRBJ1-2; CDR3nt: TGTGCCAGCAGGACAGGCGAGAACTATGGCTACACCTTC; CDR3aa: CASRTGENYGYTF
d_gene: TRBD2; v_gene: TRBV11-2; j_gene: TRBJ2-2; CDR3nt: TGTGCCAGCGGAATTCGAGGCGGGAGGGCACCCGGGGAGCTGTTTTTT; CDR3aa: CASGIRGGRAPGELFF
d_gene: NA; v_gene: TRBV2; j_gene: TRBJ1-5; CDR3nt: TGTGCCAGCAGTATAGGACAACTCAATCAGCCCCAGCATTTT; CDR3aa: CASSIGQLNQPQHF
d_gene: TRBD2; v_gene: TRBV25-1; j_gene: TRBJ2-3; CDR3nt: TGTGCCAGCAGTGACCCAGGGACTAGCAAACAGTATTTT; CDR3aa: CASSDPGTSKQYF
d_gene: TRBD2; v_gene: TRBV4-1; j_gene: TRBJ2-1; CDR3nt: TGCGCCAGCAGCCCCAGCGGGGGCCTTTACAATGAGCAGTTCTTC; CDR3aa: CASSPSGGLYNEQFF
d_gene: NA; v_gene: TRBV5-6; j_gene: TRBJ1-2; CDR3nt: TGTGCCAGCAGCTTGTTACAGGGCGTATCCCAATCGGGCTACACCTTC; CDR3aa: CASSLLQGVSQSGYTF
d_gene: TRBD2; v_gene: TRBV10-3; j_gene: TRBJ2-7; CDR3nt: TGTGCCATCAGCGCCCAGGGAGGGAACCACGAGCAGTACTTC; CDR3aa: CAISAQGGNHEQYF
d_gene: TRBD2; v_gene: TRBV6-4; j_gene: TRBJ2-2; CDR3nt: TGTGCCAGCAGCCCCACTAGCGGGAAGTGGACCGGGGAGCTGTTTTTT; CDR3aa: CASSPTSGKWTGELFF
d_gene: TRBD1; v_gene: TRBV30; j_gene: TRBJ1-3; CDR3nt: TGTGCCTGGAGTATTCAGGGACAGGGAAACACCATATATTTT; CDR3aa: CAWSIQGQGNTIYF
d_gene: NA; v_gene: TRBV19; j_gene: TRBJ1-5; CDR3nt: TGTGCCAGTAGTACTACAGGGAGGGATCAGCCCCAGCATTTT; CDR3aa: CASSTTGRDQPQHF
d_gene: TRBD1; v_gene: TRBV7-9; j_gene: TRBJ1-4; CDR3nt: TGTGCCAGCAGCCCAAACAGGGGGACTCGAGGTGAAAAACTGTTTTTT; CDR3aa: CASSPNRGTRGEKLFF
d_gene: TRBD1; v_gene: TRBV7-9; j_gene: TRBJ2-7; CDR3nt: TGTGCCAGCAGCAGCGACAGGGGTAGCGAGCAGTACTTC; CDR3aa: CASSSDRGSEQYF
d_gene: NA; v_gene: TRBV4-2; j_gene: TRBJ1-6; CDR3nt: TGTGCCAGCAGCCTGGCTGGCCCTGGTTCACCCCTCCACTTT; CDR3aa: CASSLAGPGSPLHF